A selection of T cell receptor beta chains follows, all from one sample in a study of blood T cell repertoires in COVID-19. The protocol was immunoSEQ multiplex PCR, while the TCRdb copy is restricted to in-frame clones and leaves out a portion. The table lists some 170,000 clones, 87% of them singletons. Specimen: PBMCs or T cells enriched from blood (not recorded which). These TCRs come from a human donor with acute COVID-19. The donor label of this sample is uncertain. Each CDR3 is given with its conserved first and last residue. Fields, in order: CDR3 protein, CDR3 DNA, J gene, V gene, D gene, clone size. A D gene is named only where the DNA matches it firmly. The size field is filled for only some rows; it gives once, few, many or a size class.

CASSYPGQGAYGYTF | TGTGCCAGCAGCTACCCGGGACAGGGGGCTTATGGCTACACCTTC | TRBJ1-2 | TRBV7-9 | TRBD1 | -
CASSVQEKLFF | TGTGCCAGCAGTGTACAGGAAAAACTGTTTTTT | TRBJ1-4 | TRBV6-6 | - | -
CSAGWGGNYGYTF | TGCAGCGCAGGTTGGGGGGGAAACTATGGCTACACCTTC | TRBJ1-2 | TRBV29-1 | - | once
CATSRDFGGYTF | TGTGCCACCAGCAGAGATTTCGGGGGCTACACCTTC | TRBJ1-2 | TRBV15 | - | -
CASSLELVVNEQFF | TGTGCCAGCAGCTTAGAACTAGTAGTCAATGAGCAGTTCTTC | TRBJ2-1 | TRBV7-2 | - | -
CASSYSPSNSGNTIYF | TGTGCCAGCAGTTACTCGCCGAGCAACTCTGGAAACACCATATATTTT | TRBJ1-3 | TRBV6-5 | - | -
CASSRDKSSGNTIYF | TGTGCCAGTAGTAGGGACAAGAGCTCTGGAAACACCATATATTTT | TRBJ1-3 | TRBV19 | - | -
CASSGVPGQGLDNIQYF | TGTGCCAGCAGTGGAGTACCGGGACAGGGGTTAGATAACATTCAGTACTTC | TRBJ2-4 | TRBV2 | TRBD1 | once
CASRAQGAREKLFF | TGTGCCAGCAGAGCTCAGGGGGCAAGGGAAAAACTGTTTTTT | TRBJ1-4 | TRBV28 | TRBD1 | -
CASSQGLSVPSYEQYF | TGCGCCAGCAGCCAAGGACTTTCTGTCCCCTCCTACGAGCAGTACTTC | TRBJ2-7 | TRBV4-3 | - | -
CASSPPGLEAGELFF | TGTGCCAGCAGCCCACCGGGACTAGAGGCCGGGGAGCTGTTTTTT | TRBJ2-2 | TRBV4-2 | TRBD2 | -
CASSLEQGAGRNTIYF | TGTGCCAGCAGCTTAGAGCAGGGCGCCGGGCGAAACACCATATATTTT | TRBJ1-3 | TRBV7-2 | - | -
CASGFDRGANEKLFF | TGTGCCAGCGGATTCGACAGGGGGGCTAATGAAAAACTGTTTTTT | TRBJ1-4 | TRBV7-2 | TRBD1 | once
CASSLRRTVAGNTIYF | TGTGCCAGCAGCTTACGACGGACAGTTGCTGGAAACACCATATATTTT | TRBJ1-3 | TRBV7-8 | - | -
CASPPGGRGQETQYF | TGCGCCAGTCCCCCCGGAGGGCGGGGACAAGAGACCCAGTACTTC | TRBJ2-5 | TRBV23-1 | - | -
CASSSNPGALGYTF | TGTGCCAGCAGTTCAAACCCAGGGGCGCTAGGCTACACCTTC | TRBJ1-2 | TRBV27 | - | -
CASSQRSLRIATNEKLFF | TGCGCCAGCAGCCAGCGCTCCCTGCGGATCGCAACTAATGAAAAACTGTTTTTT | TRBJ1-4 | TRBV4-1 | - | -
CASSQDRRRRTGVYGYTF | TGTGCCAGCAGCCAAGATCGGAGGAGGAGGACAGGGGTCTATGGCTACACCTTC | TRBJ1-2 | TRBV4-2 | TRBD1 | -
CATDEPGQGVRPQHF | TGTGCCACCGACGAACCGGGACAGGGTGTTCGGCCCCAGCATTTT | TRBJ1-5 | TRBV28 | TRBD1 | -
CASSQGRENTEAFF | TGTGCCAGCAGCCAGGGGCGTGAGAACACTGAAGCTTTCTTT | TRBJ1-1 | TRBV4-2 | - | -
CASSFGDSPLHF | TGTGCCAGCAGTTTCGGAGATTCACCCCTCCACTTT | TRBJ1-6 | TRBV28 | - | few
CASSLRDPTNQHEQFF | TGTGCCAGCAGCTTGCGGGACCCCACGAACCAACATGAGCAGTTCTTC | TRBJ2-1 | TRBV7-6 | - | -
CASSQLGQADTGELFF | TGCGCCAGCAGCCAACTGGGACAGGCGGACACCGGGGAGCTGTTTTTT | TRBJ2-2 | TRBV4-3 | TRBD1 | once
CASSPFFSGGDTQYF | TGTGCCAGCAGCCCGTTCTTTAGCGGAGGGGATACGCAGTATTTT | TRBJ2-3 | TRBV14 | - | -
CASSSDFYNEQFF | TGTGCCAGCAGCTCGGACTTTTACAATGAGCAGTTCTTC | TRBJ2-1 | TRBV13 | - | -
CASSLIQGTGELFF | TGTGCCAGCAGCTTAATTCAGGGAACCGGGGAGCTGTTTTTT | TRBJ2-2 | TRBV7-2 | - | -
CSVVDSYSYEQYF | TGCAGCGTTGTTGACTCCTACTCCTACGAGCAGTACTTC | TRBJ2-7 | TRBV29-1 | - | -
CASRVIGGPRENTEAFF | TGCGCCAGCAGAGTTATAGGAGGACCGAGGGAGAACACTGAAGCTTTCTTT | TRBJ1-1 | TRBV4-1 | - | -
CATSEGAGNTIYF | TGTGCCACCAGCGAGGGGGCTGGAAACACCATATATTTT | TRBJ1-3 | TRBV15 | - | -